This T cell receptor (beta chain) was sequenced during a study of T cell responses to AZD1222 COVID-19 vaccine. Study background: Pooling of second doses given at about 4 or about 12 weeks was done. Study observations and caveats: Seropositive at baseline were only a handful of AZD1222 recipients. The study sampled repertoires only after the peak T cell response. Donor demographics were predominantly white British with a female majority; clonal diversity may be underestimated.

As regards this clone: Its antigen is unknown. Other nucleotide sequences from this sample produce the same CDR3.

Assay: immunoSEQ multiplex PCR; the TCRdb copy retains only in-frame clones and omits some. The sample holds about 97,000 clones, around nine tenths seen once. The sequence was obtained from an adult in good health. This material consisted of peripheral blood, taken on day 0 of AZD1222 vaccination.

In DNA, the CDR3 is TGTGCCAGCAGCCCCGGGACAGGCTCCTACGAGCAGTACTTC. It codes for CASSPGTGSYEQYF. This chain connects TRBV6-5 to TRBJ2-7; TRBD1 aligns across 8 bases. The CDR3 is 14 amino acids. Losses at the gene ends were 6 bases for V and 0 bases for J; bases not matched to a gene: 4. Per germline, CDR1 MNHEY and CDR2 SVGAGI.